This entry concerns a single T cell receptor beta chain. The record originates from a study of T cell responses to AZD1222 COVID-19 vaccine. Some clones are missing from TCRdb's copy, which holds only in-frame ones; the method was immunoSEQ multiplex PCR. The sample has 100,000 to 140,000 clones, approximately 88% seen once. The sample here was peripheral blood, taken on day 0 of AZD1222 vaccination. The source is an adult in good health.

This CDR3 reads CAWHLAGGPSEQFF. CDR3 bases: TGTGCCTGGCATCTAGCGGGAGGGCCTTCGGAGCAGTTCTTC. The chain uses TRBV30 and TRBJ2-1; 12 positions agree with TRBD2. The CDR3 sequence is 14 residues long. Germline V gene data show CDR1 as GTSNPN and CDR2 as SVGIG (reference sequence). J lost 10 bases, V lost 5 bases, and 9 bases had no gene match. The whole variable domain, remainder taken from reference TRBV30 and TRBJ2-1, is SQTIHQWPATLVQPVGSPLSLECTVEGTSNPNLYWYRQAAGRGLQLLFYSVGIGQISSEVPQNLSASRPQDRQFILSSKKLLLSDSGFYLCAWHLAGGPSEQFFGPGTRLTVL.